The sequence of this TCR beta chain was determined in a study of T cell responses to AZD1222 COVID-19 vaccine. Study-wide results and limits: At baseline, seropositivity was found in only five or six AZD1222 recipients. Reportedly, nearly half of unique spike TCRs recognized epitopes outside B.1.351/B.1.1.7 mutations. In a largely white British group with more females than males, clonal diversity was possibly underestimated.

CDR1 and CDR2 from the germline V gene are MDHEN and SYDVKM. The CDR3 runs to 15 residues. V lost 9 bases and J lost 6; bases outside the gene matches: 12. Sequencing was performed with immunoSEQ multiplex PCR; in TCRdb, only in-frame clones are kept and a portion is missing. The table lists 150,000 to 200,000 clones, 92% of them singletons. In the case of this clone: Its specificity is unknown.

The clonotype comes from an adult in good health. This chain connects TRBV28 to TRBJ2-1; 9 bases are a match to TRBD2. The material was peripheral blood, obtained on day 0 of MenACWY control vaccination. The CDR3 region has the DNA TGTGCCAGTCACCAACTAGGACTAGCGACCAATGAGCAGTTCTTC. This codes for CASHQLGLATNEQFF.